The sequence of this T cell receptor beta chain was determined in a study of shared clonotypes between healthy human individuals. Study-wide findings and caveats: Clonotypes shared by all four sorted-subset donors had higher generation probabilities than non-shared clonotypes. Among the subsets, naive ones generally showed larger estimated richness than memory ones. Genetic and exposure-history diversity was limited by the few donors.

Concerning this clone: Its target is not known.

With 6 bases removed from V and 2 bases from J, the gap between germline ends came to 9 bases. Germline-derived CDR1 and CDR2 are MNHEY and SVGAGI. The CDR3 totals 13 residues. Authors' processing steps: Junction-only sequences without quality scores came from ImmunoSEQ, so filtering differed. Some clones are missing from TCRdb's copy, which holds only in-frame ones; the method was immunoSEQ multiplex PCR. The V and J calls and clone size are taken from that table; D and trimming were inferred from the DNA. The sample has 2 million to 3 million clones, roughly nine tenths seen once. This clonotype was obtained from a man between 18 and 29 years old in good health. The chain links TRBV6-5 to TRBJ2-3; D might be TRBD2 (5 bases). Input material: naive CD4+ T cells sorted from blood. This sample's subset: CD45RA+ positively selected. In DNA form, the CDR3 reads TGTGCCAGCAGGGCGACTAACACAGATACGCAGTATTTT. The encoded protein is CASRATNTDTQYF.